This TCR beta chain came from a study of T cell changes during pregnancy in multiple sclerosis. The CDR3 is 15 amino acids. Per the germline V gene, CDR1 is SNHLY and CDR2 is FYNNEI. Germline trimming cut 6 bases from V and 7 bases from J; bases unmatched to any gene: 9. Libraries were prepared by immunoSEQ multiplex PCR; TCRdb keeps only in-frame clonotypes and omits some of them. The table has some 90,000 clones, around 91% seen once. The V call is TRBV2, the J call TRBJ1-4; 9 bases map to TRBD1. Material: peripheral blood, obtained after pregnancy. The receptor was derived from a female donor in good health, enrolled as a control in a pregnancy study. This CDR3 reads CASRSFGTGPEKLFF. CDR3 bases: TGTGCCAGCAGGTCTTTCGGGACAGGGCCTGAAAAACTGTTTTTT.